This T cell receptor beta chain was retrieved from a study of identical twins listed by TCRdb under 2016. With respect to the entire study: To test whether fetal clonotypes persist, the study used deep sequencing on TCR alpha and beta repertoires from monozygotic twins, unrelated adults of various ages, and cord blood. To rule out contamination, the twin experiments were replicated at different times with different library preparation protocols.

Library preparation employed 5' RACE. TCRdb lists the instrument as Illumina HiSeq 2000. A universal primer binding site was introduced by template switching, and a unique molecular identifier was present in the final cDNA, enabling accurate counting of TCR cDNA molecules. Specific primers in the conserved constant-segment region were used to synthesize first-strand cDNA for the TCR alpha and beta chains. To control for contamination, every cDNA library was double barcoded, receiving both a SMART-Mk sample barcode and Illumina barcodes. TruSeq adapter sequences and Illumina sample barcodes were added in two successive PCR steps. The Illumina HiSeq platform was used with custom primers to sequence TCR alpha and beta cDNA libraries. On the authors' methods: Unique molecular identifiers were extracted from raw reads with MiGEC, and CDR3 positions were determined with MiXCR. For each individual, recombination models were inferred using an EM algorithm with the repgenHMM and IGoR tools. Shared clonotypes were analyzed with the tcR package in R, and sharing was normalized by the product of cloneset sizes. Out-of-frame nonproductive sequences were analyzed to study raw recombination free of thymic and clonal selection effects. Starting from the raw public reads, TCRdb applied fastp trimming at Q25, assembled clones with MiXCR and retained in-frame beta chains. Each CDR3 protein appears once, grouped with its most common genes and DNA. The V and J calls shown here were made by TCRdb, not taken from the authors' results. The sample profile shows around 140,000 distinct CDR3 sequences; under 4.5% of them were found once. The ten top clones hold 7% to 10% of the sample.

Reading the germline V gene (reference sequence) gives CDR1 LGHDT and CDR2 YNNKEL. The CDR3 runs 16 residues from the cysteine to the phenylalanine. Of the read, only the CDR3 DNA is kept; its 48 bases are in frame from base 1. The V end gives up 0 bases and the J end 2 bases, leaving 2 bases in the junction not matched to a gene. All donors were healthy Caucasians. Miltenyi CD45RO+ enrichment and human naive T-cell isolation kits were used to isolate memory (CD45RO+) and naive T cells from PBMC. This clonotype has ten or more counts. The antigen it binds to is not known. The sample holds no much larger clone one base away, and base qualities are not on file. On the study overall, not on this receptor specifically: Fewer insertions were carried by abundant cord blood beta clonotypes, a similar but weaker trend appeared in young adult naive repertoires, and no such trend appeared in memory repertoires. Invariant T cells such as MAIT and iNKT could partly confound zero-insertion analyses, although diverse VJ usage argued against such confounding for most clonotypes. Because the same donors could not be followed over many years, the conclusions depended on cross-sectional statistical analysis. In monozygotic twins, recombination models systematically underestimated out-of-frame TCR alpha sharing, but the models matched the sharing seen between unrelated individuals. Compared with coincidental sharing between unrelated individuals, an excess of low generation-probability sequences was observed among out-of-frame TCR alpha sequences shared between twins. Excess twin sharing in beta out-of-frame sequences was weaker because fewer shared sequences lowered the signal-to-noise ratio.

Sequencing was done on a sample of memory T cells sorted from blood. What this sample's cell subset or site label stands for: CD45RO+ enriched T cells. This chain is built from TRBV3-1 and TRBJ1-3, with 9 junctional bases fitting TRBD1. The sequence came from a man aged 18 to 30 in good health. The sequenced DNA is TGTGCCAGCAGCCAAGACCGACAGGGGGCTGGAAACACCATATATTTT. Protein translation: CASSQDRQGAGNTIYF. Where the CDR3 stops, the reference TRBV3-1 and TRBJ1-3 genes take over; the full variable domain is DTAVSQTPKYLVTQMGNDKSIKCEQNLGHDTMYWYKQDSKKFLKIMFSYNNKELIINETVPNRFSPKSPDKAHLNLHINSLELGDSAVYFCASSQDRQGAGNTIYFGEGSWLTVV.